Here is one T cell receptor (beta chain) with its context. Its specificity is unknown. A read error may produce the germline difference seen at one junction end. The entry originates in a study of post-analysis software for immune sequencing data. Germline lookup yields CDR1 PRHDT and CDR2 FYEKMQ (reference sequence). There are 16 residues in the CDR3. The TCR beta cDNA libraries carried unique molecular identifiers. Each sample of roughly 1 to 11 million input T cells yielded around 500,000 cDNA molecules, so each molecule approximated one T cell. Using its own MiXCR run on the PCR reads, TCRdb lists one record per CDR3 protein. The data show more than 450,000 distinct CDR3 sequences, approximately 31% seen once. General observations from the study: Among several TRBV segments more frequent in patients than controls were TRBV5-6, TRBV5-1 and TRBV20-1. Significantly decreased normalized Chao1 diversity was recorded for multiple sclerosis patients relative to controls. With F measure, samples from one preparation batch clustered together strongly.

The sequence was collected from a girl between 2 and 17 years old with multiple sclerosis. Sequencing used blood. The chain is built from TRBV13 and TRBJ2-1, with TRBD2 matching 9 bases. In DNA, the CDR3 is TGTGCCAGCAGCTTCAACGGCGGGGGGGGCTACGATGAGCAGTTCTTC. This gives the protein CASSFNGGGGYDEQFF. The complete variable domain, with remaining parts taken from reference TRBV13 and TRBJ2-1, reads AAGVIQSPRHLIKEKRETATLKCYPIPRHDTVYWYQQGPGQDPQFLISFYEKMQSDKGSIPDRFSAQQFSDYHSELNMSSLELGDSALYFCASSFNGGGGYDEQFFGPGTRLTVL.